Sequencing of this TCR beta chain was carried out in a study of T-cell reconstitution after alpha-beta-depleted transplantation in children. Unique molecular identifiers were incorporated during preparation of the TCRbeta library. TCRdb independently ran MiXCR on the PCR reads; one entry per CDR3 protein. The table has about 870,000 distinct CDR3 sequences, around 15% seen once. CDR3 length: 13 residues. J was trimmed by 6 bases and V by 9 bases; bases with no gene match: 7. Germline V gene sequence: CDR1 MNHEY, CDR2 SMNVEV (reference sequence). The V call is TRBV27, the J call TRBJ2-7, with 11 bases fitting TRBD2. The source was PBMCs, mostly from graft donor cells, collected 360 days after TCRalphabeta/CD19-depleted stem cell transplant. The sequence came from a male patient under 18 who had a stem cell transplant for acute lymphoblastic leukemia, so the T cells may come from the graft donor. DNA for the CDR3: TGTGCCAGTTCACTAGCGGGAGTTCGCGAGCAGTACTTC. Its translation is CASSLAGVREQYF.